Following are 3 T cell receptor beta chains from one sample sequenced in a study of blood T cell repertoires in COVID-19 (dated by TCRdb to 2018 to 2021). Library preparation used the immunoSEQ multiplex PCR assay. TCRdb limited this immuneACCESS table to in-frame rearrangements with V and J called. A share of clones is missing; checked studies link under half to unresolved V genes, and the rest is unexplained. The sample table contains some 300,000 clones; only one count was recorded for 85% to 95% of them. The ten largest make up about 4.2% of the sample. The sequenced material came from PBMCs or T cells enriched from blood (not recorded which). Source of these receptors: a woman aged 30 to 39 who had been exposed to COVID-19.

CDR3 DNA sequence: TGCGCCAGCAGTGCGGGCACAGGGTTCGACGAGCAGTACTTC. Translating gives CASSAGTGFDEQYF. The chain recombines TRBV10-2 with TRBJ2-7; D possibly corresponds to TRBD1 (6 bases). Germline CDR1 reads WSHSY; CDR2 reads SAAADI. V lost 4 bases and J lost 5, with 15 bases in between. The CDR3 is 14 amino acids.

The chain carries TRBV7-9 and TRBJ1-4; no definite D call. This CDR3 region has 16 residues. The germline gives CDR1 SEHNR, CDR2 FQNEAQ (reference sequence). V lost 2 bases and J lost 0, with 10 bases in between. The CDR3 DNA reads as TGTGCCAGCAGCTTAATCCCTCGTGCAACTAATGAAAAACTGTTTTTT. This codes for CASSLIPRATNEKLFF.

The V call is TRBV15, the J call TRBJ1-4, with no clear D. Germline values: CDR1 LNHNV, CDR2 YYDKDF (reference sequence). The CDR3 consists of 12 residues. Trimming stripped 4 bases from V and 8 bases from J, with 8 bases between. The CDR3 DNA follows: TGTGCCACCAGCACTAGAGGGGAAAAACTGTTTTTT. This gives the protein CATSTRGEKLFF.